This entry lists 31 T cell receptor beta chains sequenced from one sample in a study of post-analysis software for immune sequencing data. These receptors' antigens are unknown. Unique molecular identifiers were present in the TCR beta cDNA libraries. TCRdb re-analysed the PCR reads in MiXCR, keeping a single row per CDR3 protein. The sample has more than 450,000 distinct CDR3 sequences; approximately 34% are singletons. Whole-study results and caveats: There were roughly 5 TRBV segments more frequent in patients than controls, and TRBV5-6, TRBV5-1 and TRBV20-1 were among them.

Sequencing was performed on blood. The receptor set was obtained from a girl under 18 with multiple sclerosis.

The chain uses TRBV14 and TRBJ2-5; TRBD1 is a possible D gene (6 bases). The CDR3 runs to 13 residues. CDR1 is SGHDN, CDR2 FVKESK, per germline. Between the trimmed V and J ends, which lost 1 base and 11 bases, there was a span of 14 bases. As DNA, the CDR3 is TGTGCCAGCAGCCAAGCCCCAAGGACAGAGCAGTACTTC. It encodes CASSQAPRTEQYF. The full variable domain, completed using reference TRBV14 and TRBJ2-5, is EAGVTQFPSHSVIEKGQTVTLRCDPISGHDNLYWYRRVMGKEIKFLLHFVKESKQDESGMPNNRFLAERTGGTYSTLKVQPAELEDSGVYFCASSQAPRTEQYFGPGTRLLVL.

V gene TRBV2 combines with J gene TRBJ2-5; D is unclear. CDR1 SNHLY and CDR2 FYNNEI come from the germline V gene. This CDR3 has 13 residues. V was cut by 2 bases and J by 4 bases, with 8 bases left in between. CDR3 sequence: CASSEQRSETQYF. The DNA of the CDR3 is TGTGCCAGCAGTGAACAGAGGTCAGAGACCCAGTACTTC. The complete variable domain, with remaining parts taken from reference TRBV2 and TRBJ2-5, reads EPEVTQTPSHQVTQMGQEVILRCVPISNHLYFYWYRQILGQKVEFLVSFYNNEISEKSEIFDDQFSVERPDGSNFTLKIRSTKLEDSAMYFCASSEQRSETQYFGPGTRLLVL.

The rearrangement links TRBV4-1 to TRBJ1-1; maybe TRBD1 (5 bases). V lost 3 bases and J 1 base, leaving 15 bases between the germline ends. Per the germline V gene, CDR1 is MGHRA and CDR2 is YSYEKL. The CDR3 sequence is 16 residues long. In DNA, the CDR3 is TGCGCCAGCAGCCAGGCCCCGGGACGGACGAACACTGAAGCTTTCTTT. The encoded protein is CASSQAPGRTNTEAFF.

V usage is TRBV7-6 and J usage is TRBJ1-2; a possible D gene is TRBD1 (5 bases). The CDR3 is 15 amino acids. Trimming cost V 1 base and J 1 base, with 10 bases left between them. The V gene's germline CDR1 is SGHVS and CDR2 FNYEAQ. The CDR3 DNA reads as TGTGCCAGCAGCTTAGTGGGCAGGGATAACTATGGCTACACCTTC. Its protein product is CASSLVGRDNYGYTF.

V and J are TRBV6-2 or TRBV6-3 and TRBJ2-3, with a tentative D call TRBD2 (6 bases). From germline, CDR1 is MNHEY and CDR2 SVGEGT. Trimming removed 6 bases at V and 2 bases at J, with 12 bases between. The CDR3 runs to 14 residues. The CDR3, as DNA: TGTGCCAGCAGGACACTAGCATTCACAGATACGCAGTATTTT. It specifies CASRTLAFTDTQYF.

The V call is TRBV14, the J call TRBJ1-2; 8 bases match TRBD1. The germline CDR1 and CDR2 sequences are SGHDN and FVKESK. This CDR3 has 16 amino acids. With 3 bases clipped from V and 8 bases from J, the junction kept 14 bases outside the gene matches. CDR3 protein: CASSQDRAGGRKGYTF. CDR3 DNA sequence: TGTGCCAGCAGCCAGGATCGGGCAGGGGGCCGGAAGGGCTACACCTTC.

This clonotype came up once. The rearrangement uses TRBV7-9 and TRBJ2-3; a possible D gene is TRBD1 (5 bases). V gave up 5 bases and J gave up 4 bases, with 16 bases separating them. Germline V lookup: CDR1 SEHNR, CDR2 FQNEAQ (reference sequence). This CDR3 has 15 residues. The CDR3 sequence is CASSQTRRVADTQYF. The CDR3 nucleotides read TGTGCCAGCAGCCAGACCCGCAGGGTTGCAGATACGCAGTATTTT.

This clonotype was counted a few times. This CDR3 is CSARDPPLRGIQETQYF. CDR3 coding DNA: TGCAGTGCTAGAGATCCCCCGCTCCGGGGGATCCAAGAGACCCAGTACTTC. This sequence joins TRBV20-1 and TRBJ2-5; D possibly corresponds to TRBD2 (6 bases). Germline V gives CDR1 DFQATT, CDR2 SNEGSKA (reference sequence). This CDR3 comprises 17 residues. Deletions cut 0 bases from V and 1 base from J, with 18 bases between.

This clonotype appeared a few times. This chain joins TRBV4-1 and TRBJ1-2; the D is unclear. In germline, CDR1 is MGHRA, CDR2 YSYEKL. The germline V and J ends were trimmed by 0 bases and 8 bases, with 10 bases remaining between them. The CDR3 sequence is 13 residues long. The DNA of the CDR3 is TGCGCCAGCAGCCAAGACCGCCCGGCCGGCTACACCTTC. Its protein product is CASSQDRPAGYTF.

The gene calls are TRBV20-1 and TRBJ2-7, with D possibly being TRBD1 (6 bases). CDR1 and CDR2 from the germline V gene are DFQATT and SNEGSKA (reference sequence). Trimming cost V 6 bases and J 4 bases, with 19 bases left between them. The CDR3 loop spans 14 amino acids. The DNA for the CDR3 is TGCAGTGCGGTGATCGCATTGGGGGCTTACGAGCAGTACTTC. This translates into CSAVIALGAYEQYF.

The V gene is TRBV6-5, the J gene TRBJ1-2, with D unclear. V lost 6 bases to trimming and J lost 2 bases, with 10 bases between them. This CDR3 has 13 residues. Germline lookup yields CDR1 MNHEY and CDR2 SVGAGI. CDR3 sequence reads: CASRGPNNYGYTF. CDR3 bases: TGTGCCAGCAGAGGACCCAACAACTATGGCTACACCTTC.

This chain connects TRBV28 to TRBJ2-5; 8 bases are a match to TRBD1. The trim removed 5 bases at V and 5 bases at J, leaving 7 bases unmatched. The CDR3 has 14 residues. Per the germline V gene, CDR1 is MDHEN and CDR2 is SYDVKM. CDR3 in DNA: TGTGCCAGCAGTCAAAGACAGGGGTTGGAGACCCAGTACTTC. It encodes CASSQRQGLETQYF. Using reference TRBV28 and TRBJ2-5 for the parts outside the CDR3, the full variable domain is DVKVTQSSRYLVKRTGEKVFLECVQDMDHENMFWYRQDPGLGLRLIYFSYDVKMKEKGDIPEGYSVSREKKERFSLILESASTNQTSMYLCASSQRQGLETQYFGPGTRLLVL.

The J gene is TRBJ2-7, the V gene TRBV3-1; D possibly corresponds to TRBD2 (5 bases). This CDR3 has 16 residues. Per the germline V gene, CDR1 is LGHDT and CDR2 is YNNKEL (reference sequence). V was cut by 7 bases and J by 5 bases, with 24 bases left in between. Written as DNA, the CDR3 is TGTGCCAGCAACCAGCCTCGTGGACCGACTATGCACGAGCAGTACTTC. Residues: CASNQPRGPTMHEQYF.

Remarks on this clonotype: Being one base from a much bigger clone, this may be a read error. V and J are TRBV5-1 and TRBJ2-1; possibly TRBD1 for D (6 bases). The tail of the sequence fits TRBJ2-7 better, so the J call may be wrong. This CDR3 has 16 amino acids. CDR1 and CDR2 (germline): SGHRS, YFSETQ. For the CDR3, the DNA is TGCGCCAGCAGCTTGGGAACCACCGGGACATACAATGAGCAGTACTTC. Amino acid sequence: CASSLGTTGTYNEQYF.

This clonotype was seen a handful of times. The chain is built from TRBV7-2 and TRBJ2-4, with 8 nucleotides matching TRBD1. After removal of 0 bases from V and 6 bases from J, the junction contained 4 bases not matched to a gene. CDR1 is SGHTA and CDR2 is FQGNSA in the germline V gene. This CDR3 comprises 15 residues. CDR3 nucleotides: TGTGCCAGCAGCTTAGCGGCAGGGGGCATAAACATTCAGTACTTC. It encodes CASSLAAGGINIQYF.

This clonotype came up a few times. The chain couples TRBV7-3 to TRBJ2-1; D possibly corresponds to TRBD1 (6 bases). Germline V gene data show CDR1 as SGHTA and CDR2 as FQGTGA. Trimming left V 5 bases short and J 8 bases short, with 13 bases between. This CDR3 spans 13 amino acids. The DNA of the CDR3 is TGTGCCAGCAGCCCGTGGGGGCTCGATGAGCAGTTCTTC. This encodes CASSPWGLDEQFF.

The V gene is TRBV27, the J gene TRBJ1-2; D remains ambiguous. The CDR3 covers 15 residues. The germline gives CDR1 MNHEY, CDR2 SMNVEV (reference sequence). V lost 3 bases and J 8 bases, leaving 19 bases between the germline ends. The CDR3 bases are TGTGCCAGCAGTTTCGGCCCAGAGTCATTTTTAGGCTACACCTTC. Protein sequence: CASSFGPESFLGYTF.

The chain joins TRBV5-1 to TRBJ1-4; D call uncertain. Trimming pared 0 bases from V and 7 bases from J, leaving 4 bases between. This CDR3 has 12 residues. Germline V gene lookup returns CDR1 SGHRS and CDR2 YFSETQ. The CDR3 here is CASSLDAEKLFF. CDR3 bases: TGCGCCAGCAGCTTGGATGCTGAAAAACTGTTTTTT. The full variable domain, with the rest looked up from reference TRBV5-1 and TRBJ1-4, is KAGVTQTPRYLIKTRGQQVTLSCSPISGHRSVSWYQQTPGQGLQFLFEYFSETQRNKGNFPGRFSGRQFSNSRSEMNVSTLELGDSALYLCASSLDAEKLFFGSGTQLSVL.

Only a few counts were recorded for this clonotype. V is TRBV27 and J is TRBJ2-3, with D unresolved. V was trimmed by 2 bases and J by 1 base, leaving 10 bases between them. The V gene's germline CDR1 is MNHEY and CDR2 SMNVEV (reference sequence). The CDR3 is made up of 15 amino acids. In nucleotides, the CDR3 is TGTGCCAGCAGTTTAACCCTTTCTGGCACAGATACGCAGTATTTT. This translates into CASSLTLSGTDTQYF.

The rearrangement links TRBV20-1 to TRBJ1-5, with 7 bases that match TRBD1. The junction had 4 bases not matched to a gene; V was cut back by 2 bases and J by 0 bases. Germline V gene sequence: CDR1 DFQATT, CDR2 SNEGSKA (reference sequence). The CDR3 length is 15 residues. Here the CDR3 DNA reads TGCAGTGCTAGAAATTGGGACAGTAGCAATCAGCCCCAGCATTTT. This encodes CSARNWDSSNQPQHF.

This clonotype was counted between two and nine times. The junction departs from the called germline gene at one end, perhaps through a read error. The chain uses TRBV5-1 and TRBJ1-2, with D possibly being TRBD1 (6 bases). The CDR3 is made up of 15 amino acids. From germline, CDR1 is SGHRS and CDR2 YFSETQ. The CDR3: CASSLRDTHYYGYTF. The CDR3 coding sequence is TGCGCCAGCAGCTTACGGGACACCCACTACTACGGCTACACCTTC.

The chain couples TRBV7-9 to TRBJ1-1; 10 bases map to TRBD1. Germline loops: CDR1 SEHNR, CDR2 FQNEAQ (reference sequence). Trimming cost V 8 bases and J 5 bases; bases outside gene matches: 8. The CDR3 totals 14 residues. The CDR3 loop reads CASVTGGDRTEAFF. CDR3 DNA: TGTGCCAGCGTGACAGGGGGCGATAGGACTGAAGCTTTCTTT. Variable domain in full (rest from reference TRBV7-9 and TRBJ1-1): DTGVSQNPRHKITKRGQNVTFRCDPISEHNRLYWYRQTLGQGPEFLTYFQNEAQLEKSRLLSDRFSAERPKGSFSTLEIQRTEQGDSAMYLCASVTGGDRTEAFFGQGTRLTVV.

This clonotype was seen a single time. The junction does not match germline at one end; this may be a read error. The CDR3: CVSRSGGGARNEQFF. The CDR3 coding sequence is TGTGTCAGCAGGTCGGGGGGGGGGGCGCGGAATGAGCAGTTCTTC. The J gene is TRBJ2-1, the V gene TRBV6-5; 8 bases map to TRBD2. The germline V gene encodes CDR1 MNHEY and CDR2 SVGAGI. The length of the CDR3 is 15 residues.

The chain couples TRBV7-6 to TRBJ2-1; D might be TRBD1 (6 bases). V gave up 2 bases and J gave up 6 bases, with 17 bases separating them. CDR3 length equals 16 residues. Per the germline V gene, CDR1 is SGHVS and CDR2 is FNYEAQ. Here the CDR3 reads CASSLYARGLGNEQFF. CDR3 sequence (DNA): TGTGCCAGCAGCTTATATGCCAGGGGTCTCGGCAATGAGCAGTTCTTC.

This chain links TRBV6-5 with TRBJ1-2; D ambiguous. V was clipped by 0 bases and J by 4 bases, with 12 bases between them. This CDR3 is built from 15 residues. CDR1 and CDR2 (germline): MNHEY, SVGAGI. The CDR3 reads CASSYSGRKVYGYTF. The CDR3 DNA is TGTGCCAGCAGTTACTCTGGCAGAAAAGTCTATGGCTACACCTTC.

The V call is TRBV14, the J call TRBJ1-4; possible D gene TRBD1, 6 bases. V gave up 3 bases and J gave up 7 bases, with 12 bases separating them. The CDR3 is made up of 14 amino acids. The V gene's germline CDR1 is SGHDN and CDR2 FVKESK. CDR3 protein: CASSQTGLREKLFF. Here the CDR3 DNA reads TGTGCCAGCAGCCAGACAGGACTTCGTGAAAAACTGTTTTTT.

CDR3 in amino acids: CASSLASGAQYF. CDR3 nucleotides: TGTGCCAGCAGCTTAGCGTCGGGGGCCCAGTACTTC. The chain joins TRBV7-2 to TRBJ2-5; D possibly corresponds to TRBD2 (6 bases). The germline V gene has CDR1 SGHTA and CDR2 FQGNSA. V lost 0 bases and J lost 9, with 8 bases in between. The CDR3 sequence is 12 residues long. Supplemented by reference TRBV7-2 and TRBJ2-5, the full variable domain reads GAGVSQSPSNKVTEKGKDVELRCDPISGHTALYWYRQSLGQGLEFLIYFQGNSAPDKSGLPSDRFSAERTGGSVSTLTIQRTQQEDSAVYLCASSLASGAQYFGPGTRLLVL.

This rearrangement joins TRBV4-2 to TRBJ2-1; a possible D gene is TRBD2 (6 bases). V lost 5 bases to trimming and J lost 8 bases, with 22 bases between them. CDR1 is LGHNA and CDR2 is YNFKEQ in the germline V gene. The CDR3 extends over 16 amino acids. CDR3 sequence: CASSGRGPVGHDEQFF. CDR3 sequence (DNA): TGTGCCAGCAGCGGGCGGGGACCCGTAGGTCACGATGAGCAGTTCTTC.

The rearrangement joins TRBV18 to TRBJ2-7, with 7 positions matching TRBD1. The CDR3 is 16 amino acids. J gave up 2 bases and V 2 bases, and 9 bases lay outside the gene matches. In germline, CDR1 is KGHSH, CDR2 LQKENI. CDR3 amino acids: CASSPMPGQSTYEQYF. The DNA for the CDR3 is TGTGCCAGCTCACCAATGCCGGGACAGAGTACCTACGAGCAGTACTTC.

This clonotype was seen only a few times. The rearrangement uses TRBV5-5 and TRBJ2-1; tentative D call: TRBD2 (7 bases). The CDR3 extends over 16 amino acids. CDR1 and CDR2 (germline): SGHKS, YYEKEE (reference sequence). Trimming left V 4 bases short and J 5 bases short, with 19 bases between. CDR3 in amino acids: CASSPQTGRGDNEQFF. CDR3 DNA: TGTGCCAGCAGCCCGCAGACAGGTCGGGGGGACAATGAGCAGTTCTTC.

The rearrangement joins TRBV6-1 to TRBJ2-5; D remains ambiguous. The V end was cut by 7 bases, the J end by 4 bases, with 10 bases between. Germline CDR1 is MNHNS and CDR2 is SASEGT. The CDR3 is 12 amino acids. The CDR3 nucleotides are TGTGCCAGCAATACGCCTAGAGAGACCCAGTACTTC. This encodes CASNTPRETQYF.